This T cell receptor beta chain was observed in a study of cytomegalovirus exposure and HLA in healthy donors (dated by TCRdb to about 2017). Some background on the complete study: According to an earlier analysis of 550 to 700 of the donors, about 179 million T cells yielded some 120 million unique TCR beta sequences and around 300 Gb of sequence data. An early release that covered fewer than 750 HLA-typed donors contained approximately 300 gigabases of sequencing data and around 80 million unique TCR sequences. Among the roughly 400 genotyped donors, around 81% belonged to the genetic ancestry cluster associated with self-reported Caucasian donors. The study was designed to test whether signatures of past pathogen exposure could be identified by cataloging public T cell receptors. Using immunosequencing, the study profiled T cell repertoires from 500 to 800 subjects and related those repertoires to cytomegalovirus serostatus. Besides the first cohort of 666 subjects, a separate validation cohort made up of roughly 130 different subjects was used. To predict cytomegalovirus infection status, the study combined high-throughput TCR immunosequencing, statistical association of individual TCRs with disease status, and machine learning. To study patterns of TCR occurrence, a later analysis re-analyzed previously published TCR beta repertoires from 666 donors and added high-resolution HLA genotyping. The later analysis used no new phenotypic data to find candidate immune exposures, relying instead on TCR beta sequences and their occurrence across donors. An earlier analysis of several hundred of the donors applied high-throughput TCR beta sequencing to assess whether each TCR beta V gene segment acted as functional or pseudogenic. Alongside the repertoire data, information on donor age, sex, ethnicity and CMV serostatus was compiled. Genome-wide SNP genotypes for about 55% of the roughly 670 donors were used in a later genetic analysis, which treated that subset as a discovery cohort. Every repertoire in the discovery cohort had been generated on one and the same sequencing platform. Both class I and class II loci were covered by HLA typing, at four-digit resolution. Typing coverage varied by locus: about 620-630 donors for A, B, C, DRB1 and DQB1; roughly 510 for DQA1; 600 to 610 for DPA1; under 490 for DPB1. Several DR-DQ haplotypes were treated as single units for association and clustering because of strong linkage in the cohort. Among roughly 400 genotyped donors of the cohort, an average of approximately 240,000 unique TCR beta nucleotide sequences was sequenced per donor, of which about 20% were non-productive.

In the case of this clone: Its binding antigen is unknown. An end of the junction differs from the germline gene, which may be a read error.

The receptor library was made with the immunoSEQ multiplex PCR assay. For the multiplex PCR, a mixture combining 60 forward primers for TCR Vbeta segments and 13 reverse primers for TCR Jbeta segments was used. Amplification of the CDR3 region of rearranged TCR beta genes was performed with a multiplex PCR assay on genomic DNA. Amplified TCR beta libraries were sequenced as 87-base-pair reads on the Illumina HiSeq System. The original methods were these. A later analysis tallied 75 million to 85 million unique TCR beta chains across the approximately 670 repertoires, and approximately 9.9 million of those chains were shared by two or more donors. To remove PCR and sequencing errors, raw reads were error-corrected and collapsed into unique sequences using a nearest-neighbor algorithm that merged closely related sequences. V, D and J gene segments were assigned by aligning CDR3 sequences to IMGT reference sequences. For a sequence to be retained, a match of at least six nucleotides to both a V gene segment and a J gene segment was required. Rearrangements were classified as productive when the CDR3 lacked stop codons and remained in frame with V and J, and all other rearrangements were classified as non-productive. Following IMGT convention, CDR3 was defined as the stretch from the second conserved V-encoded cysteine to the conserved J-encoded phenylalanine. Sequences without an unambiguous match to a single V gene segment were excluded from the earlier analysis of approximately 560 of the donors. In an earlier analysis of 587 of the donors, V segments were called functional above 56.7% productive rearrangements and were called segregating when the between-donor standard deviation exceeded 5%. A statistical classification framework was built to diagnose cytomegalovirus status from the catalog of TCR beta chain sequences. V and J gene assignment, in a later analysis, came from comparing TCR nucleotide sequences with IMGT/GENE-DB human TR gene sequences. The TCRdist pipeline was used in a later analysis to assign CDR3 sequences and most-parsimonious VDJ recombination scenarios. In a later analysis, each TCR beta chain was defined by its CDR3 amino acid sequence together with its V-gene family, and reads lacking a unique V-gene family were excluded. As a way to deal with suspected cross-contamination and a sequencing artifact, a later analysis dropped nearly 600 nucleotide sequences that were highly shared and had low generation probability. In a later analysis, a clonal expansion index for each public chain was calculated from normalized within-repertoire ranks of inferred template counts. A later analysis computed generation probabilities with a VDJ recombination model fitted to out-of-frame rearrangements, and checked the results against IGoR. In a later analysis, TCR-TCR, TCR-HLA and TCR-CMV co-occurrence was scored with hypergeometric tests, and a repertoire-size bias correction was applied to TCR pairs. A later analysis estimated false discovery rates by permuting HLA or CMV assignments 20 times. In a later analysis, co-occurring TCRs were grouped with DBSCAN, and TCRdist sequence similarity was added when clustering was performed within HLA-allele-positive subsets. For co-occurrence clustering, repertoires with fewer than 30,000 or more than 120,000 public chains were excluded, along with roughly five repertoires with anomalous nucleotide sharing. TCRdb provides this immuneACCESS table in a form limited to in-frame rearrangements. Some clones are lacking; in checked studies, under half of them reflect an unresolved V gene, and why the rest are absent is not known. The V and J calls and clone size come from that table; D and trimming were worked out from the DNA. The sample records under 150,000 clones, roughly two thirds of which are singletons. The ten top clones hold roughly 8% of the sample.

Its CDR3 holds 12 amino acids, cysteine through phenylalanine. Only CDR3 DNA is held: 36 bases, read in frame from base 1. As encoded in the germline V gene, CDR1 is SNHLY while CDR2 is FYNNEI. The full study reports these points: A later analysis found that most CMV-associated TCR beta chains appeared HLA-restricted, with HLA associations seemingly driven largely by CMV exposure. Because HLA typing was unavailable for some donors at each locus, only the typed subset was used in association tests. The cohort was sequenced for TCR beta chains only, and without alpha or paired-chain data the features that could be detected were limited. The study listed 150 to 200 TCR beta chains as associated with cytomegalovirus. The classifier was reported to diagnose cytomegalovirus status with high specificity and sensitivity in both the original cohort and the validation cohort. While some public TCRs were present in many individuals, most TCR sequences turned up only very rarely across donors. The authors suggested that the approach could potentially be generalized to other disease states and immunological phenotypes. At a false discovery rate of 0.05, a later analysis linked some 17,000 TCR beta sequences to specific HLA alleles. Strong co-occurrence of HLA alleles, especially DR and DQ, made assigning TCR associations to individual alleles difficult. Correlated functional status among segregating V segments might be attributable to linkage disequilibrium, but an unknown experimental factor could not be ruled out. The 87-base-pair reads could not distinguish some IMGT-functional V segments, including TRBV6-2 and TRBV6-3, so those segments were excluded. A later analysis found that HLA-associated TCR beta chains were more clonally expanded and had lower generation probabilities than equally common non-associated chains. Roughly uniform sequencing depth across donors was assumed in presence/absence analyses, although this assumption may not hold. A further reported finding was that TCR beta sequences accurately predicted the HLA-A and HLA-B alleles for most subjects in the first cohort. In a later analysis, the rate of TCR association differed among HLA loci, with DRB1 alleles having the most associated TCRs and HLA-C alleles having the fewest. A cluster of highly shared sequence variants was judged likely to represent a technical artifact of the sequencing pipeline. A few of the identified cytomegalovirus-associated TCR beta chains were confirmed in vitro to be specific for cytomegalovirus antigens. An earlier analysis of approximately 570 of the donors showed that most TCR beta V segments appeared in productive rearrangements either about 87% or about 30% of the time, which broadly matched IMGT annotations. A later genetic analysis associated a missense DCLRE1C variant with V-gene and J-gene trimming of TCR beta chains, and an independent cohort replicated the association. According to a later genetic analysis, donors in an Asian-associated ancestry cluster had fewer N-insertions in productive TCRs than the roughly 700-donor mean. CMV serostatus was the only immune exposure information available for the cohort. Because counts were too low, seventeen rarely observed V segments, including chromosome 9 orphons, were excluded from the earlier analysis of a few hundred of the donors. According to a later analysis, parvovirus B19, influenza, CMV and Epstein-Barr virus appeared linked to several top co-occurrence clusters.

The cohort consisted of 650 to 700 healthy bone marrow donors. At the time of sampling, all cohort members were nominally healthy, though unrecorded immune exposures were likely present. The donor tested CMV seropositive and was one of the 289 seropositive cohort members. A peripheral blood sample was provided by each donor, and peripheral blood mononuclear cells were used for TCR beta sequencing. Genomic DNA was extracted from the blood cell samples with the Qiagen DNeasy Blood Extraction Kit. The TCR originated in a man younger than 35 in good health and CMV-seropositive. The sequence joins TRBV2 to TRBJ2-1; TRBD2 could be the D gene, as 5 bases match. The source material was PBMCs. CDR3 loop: CASSSSYIEQFF. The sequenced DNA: TGTGCCAGCAGCTCTAGCTACATTGAGCAGTTCTTC. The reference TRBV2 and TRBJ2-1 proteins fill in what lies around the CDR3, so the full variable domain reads EPEVTQTPSHQVTQMGQEVILRCVPISNHLYFYWYRQILGQKVEFLVSFYNNEISEKSEIFDDQFSVERPDGSNFTLKIRSTKLEDSAMYFCASSSSYIEQFFGPGTRLTVL.